These T cell receptor beta chains were read from a single sample in a study of blood T cell repertoires in COVID-19. The data were produced by immunoSEQ multiplex PCR, yet TCRdb's version contains in-frame clones alone and is incomplete. Of a few hundred thousand clones detected, roughly 89% appear once; the ten largest clones hold approximately 9.3%. Sequencing input: PBMCs or T cells enriched from blood (not recorded which). The source of these receptors is a woman aged 50 to 60 who had recovered from COVID-19. Each CDR3 is given with its conserved first and last residue. The D gene is left open where the match is weak. A clone size is listed for some rows: how often the clone was seen (once, few, many), or a class if it is expanded.

TRBV9	TRBJ1-2	15	-	TRBD1	TGTGCCAGCAGCCCCGGGGACAGGGTGGCCGATGGCTACACCTTC	CASSPGDRVADGYTF
TRBV5-5	TRBJ1-2	14	-	TRBD1	TGTGCCAGCAGTTTTGGACAGGGAAACTATGGCTACACCTTC	CASSFGQGNYGYTF
TRBV3-1/TRBV3-2	TRBJ1-2	15	once	TRBD1	TGTGCCAGCAGCCATACCGGGACAGGGCACTATGGCTACACCTTC	CASSHTGTGHYGYTF
TRBV2	TRBJ1-2	14	-	-	TGTGCCAGCAGTGAGGAGGCTTTGGGCTATGGCTACACCTTC	CASSEEALGYGYTF
TRBV5-1	TRBJ2-3	15	-	TRBD2	TGCGCCAGCAGCGGGCGGGGGGGCAGGAAAGATACGCAGTATTTT	CASSGRGGRKDTQYF
TRBV3-1/TRBV3-2	TRBJ2-2	14	-	-	TGTGCCAGCAGCCAGAACAGTCGCACCGGGGAGCTGTTTTTT	CASSQNSRTGELFF
TRBV9	TRBJ1-2	15	-	-	TGTGCCAGCAGCGTAGAGGTACAGGGCCACTATGGCTACACCTTC	CASSVEVQGHYGYTF
TRBV5-4	TRBJ2-2	14	once	-	TGTGCCAGCAGCTCGGACAGCCCCACCGGGGAGCTGTTTTTT	CASSSDSPTGELFF
TRBV18	TRBJ1-1	18	once	TRBD1	TGTGCCAGCTCACCCCCCGCAGGACAGGGTACCATGAACACTGAAGCTTTCTTT	CASSPPAGQGTMNTEAFF
TRBV9	TRBJ2-2	16	-	-	TGTGCCAGCAGCGGTGGTTATGACAGCCGCGCCGGGGAGCTGTTTTTT	CASSGGYDSRAGELFF
TRBV6-4	TRBJ1-2	12	-	-	TGTGCCAGCAGGGAGGGTCGGTATGGCTACACCTTC	CASREGRYGYTF
TRBV4-3	TRBJ1-2	11	-	-	TGCGCCAGCAGGGGCTCCTATGGCTACACCTTC	CASRGSYGYTF
TRBV9	TRBJ1-2	16	-	-	TGTGCCAGCAGCTTCCGTTTCGACAGTTTCAACTATGGCTACACCTTC	CASSFRFDSFNYGYTF
TRBV11-2	TRBJ1-1	14	few	-	TGTGCCAGCAGCTTAGGTACAGGGATCACTGAAGCTTTCTTT	CASSLGTGITEAFF
TRBV7-2	TRBJ1-6	15	-	TRBD1	TGTGCCAGCAGCTTCGAACAGGGGGTTTATTCACCCCTCCACTTT	CASSFEQGVYSPLHF
TRBV19	TRBJ1-5	14	few	-	TGTGCCAGTACCGAACCCAGGGAACATCAGCCCCAGCATTTT	CASTEPREHQPQHF
TRBV30	TRBJ1-2	18	-	-	TGTGCCTGGAGTTGTCTTCGGAAGGCAGGGGCAACGTCCTATGGCTACACCTTC	CAWSCLRKAGATSYGYTF
TRBV7-3	TRBJ1-5	19	-	TRBD1	TGTGCCAGCACCCCAACCCTGGGACAGAGGGGTGATAGCAATCAGCCCCAGCATTTT	CASTPTLGQRGDSNQPQHF
TRBV12-3/TRBV12-4	TRBJ2-2	12	-	-	TGTGCCAGCAACGAGTTCCCCGGGGAGCTGTTTTTT	CASNEFPGELFF
TRBV18	TRBJ1-2	17	-	-	TGTGCCAGCTCACCATCGGGAAAAGAGGTTTTAATCTATGGCTACACCTTC	CASSPSGKEVLIYGYTF
TRBV4-1	TRBJ2-7	16	-	-	TGCGCCAGCAGCAACTATTTTAGGGGGACCGACTACGAGCAGTACTTC	CASSNYFRGTDYEQYF
TRBV3-1/TRBV3-2	TRBJ1-4	15	-	-	TGTGCCAGCAGCCATAGGGGACGGAGGGGAGAAAAACTGTTTTTT	CASSHRGRRGEKLFF